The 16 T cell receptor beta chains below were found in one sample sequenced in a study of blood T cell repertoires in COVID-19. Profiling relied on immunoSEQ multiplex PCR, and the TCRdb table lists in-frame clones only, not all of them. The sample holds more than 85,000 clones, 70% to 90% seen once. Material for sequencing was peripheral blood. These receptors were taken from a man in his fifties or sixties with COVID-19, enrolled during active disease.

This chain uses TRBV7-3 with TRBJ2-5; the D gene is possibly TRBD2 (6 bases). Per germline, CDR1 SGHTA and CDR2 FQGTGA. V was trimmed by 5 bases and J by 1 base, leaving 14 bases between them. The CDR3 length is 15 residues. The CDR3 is CASSPNGGLQETQYF. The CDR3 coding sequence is TGTGCCAGCAGCCCAAACGGGGGTCTCCAAGAGACCCAGTACTTC.

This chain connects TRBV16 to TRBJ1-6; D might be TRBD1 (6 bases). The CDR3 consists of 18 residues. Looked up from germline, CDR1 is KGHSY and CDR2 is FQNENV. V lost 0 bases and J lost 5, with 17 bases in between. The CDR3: CASSQSGRGSWDNSPLHF. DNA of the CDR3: TGTGCCAGCAGCCAATCGGGCAGGGGAAGTTGGGATAATTCACCCCTCCACTTT.

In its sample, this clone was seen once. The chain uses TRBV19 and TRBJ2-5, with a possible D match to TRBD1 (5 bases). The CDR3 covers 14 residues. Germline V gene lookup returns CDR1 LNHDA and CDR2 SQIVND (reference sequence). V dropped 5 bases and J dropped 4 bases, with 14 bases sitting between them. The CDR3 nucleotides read TGTGCCAGTAGTTTCCGGACACCCCCAGAGACCCAGTACTTC. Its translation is CASSFRTPPETQYF.

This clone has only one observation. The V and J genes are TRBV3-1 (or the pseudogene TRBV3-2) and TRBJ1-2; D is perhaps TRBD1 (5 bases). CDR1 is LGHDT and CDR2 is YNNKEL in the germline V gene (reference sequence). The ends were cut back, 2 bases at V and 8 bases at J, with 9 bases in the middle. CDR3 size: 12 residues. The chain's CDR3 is CASSQTGGGYTF. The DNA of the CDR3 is TGTGCCAGCAGCCAAACCGGGGGAGGCTACACCTTC.

CDR3 DNA sequence: TGTGCCAGCAGTGCCGCAGGGTTTCAGCCCCAGCATTTT. This codes for CASSAAGFQPQHF. J is TRBJ1-5 and V is TRBV25-1; perhaps TRBD1 as D (5 bases). The CDR3 totals 13 residues. Per germline, CDR1 MGHDK and CDR2 SYGVNS. Between the trimmed V and J ends, which lost 4 bases and 6 bases, there was a span of 10 bases.

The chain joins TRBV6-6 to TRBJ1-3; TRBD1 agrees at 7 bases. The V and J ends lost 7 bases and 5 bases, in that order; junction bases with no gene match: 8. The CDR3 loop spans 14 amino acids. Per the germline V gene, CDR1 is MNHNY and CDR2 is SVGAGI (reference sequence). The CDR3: CASTLRGRRNTIYF. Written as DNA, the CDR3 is TGTGCCAGCACCTTAAGGGGGCGAAGAAACACCATATATTTT.

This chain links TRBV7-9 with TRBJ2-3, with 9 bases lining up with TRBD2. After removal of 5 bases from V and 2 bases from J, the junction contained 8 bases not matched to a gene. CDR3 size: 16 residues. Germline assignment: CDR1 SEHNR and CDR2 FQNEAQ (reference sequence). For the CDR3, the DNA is TGTGCCAGCAGCCCCTCTAGCGGGGACTTCACAGATACGCAGTATTTT. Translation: CASSPSSGDFTDTQYF.

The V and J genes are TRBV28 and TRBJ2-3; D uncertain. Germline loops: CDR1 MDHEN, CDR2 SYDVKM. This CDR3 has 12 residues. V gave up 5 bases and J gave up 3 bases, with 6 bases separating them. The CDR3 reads CASSPVTDTQYF. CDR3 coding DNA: TGTGCCAGCAGTCCAGTAACAGATACGCAGTATTTT. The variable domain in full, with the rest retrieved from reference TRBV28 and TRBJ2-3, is DVKVTQSSRYLVKRTGEKVFLECVQDMDHENMFWYRQDPGLGLRLIYFSYDVKMKEKGDIPEGYSVSREKKERFSLILESASTNQTSMYLCASSPVTDTQYFGPGTRLTVL.

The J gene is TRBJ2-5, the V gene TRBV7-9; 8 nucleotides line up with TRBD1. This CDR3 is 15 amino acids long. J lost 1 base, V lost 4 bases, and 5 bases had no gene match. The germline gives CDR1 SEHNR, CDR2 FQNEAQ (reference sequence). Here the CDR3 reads CASSSRDRFQETQYF. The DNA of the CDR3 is TGTGCCAGCAGCTCCCGGGACAGGTTCCAAGAGACCCAGTACTTC.

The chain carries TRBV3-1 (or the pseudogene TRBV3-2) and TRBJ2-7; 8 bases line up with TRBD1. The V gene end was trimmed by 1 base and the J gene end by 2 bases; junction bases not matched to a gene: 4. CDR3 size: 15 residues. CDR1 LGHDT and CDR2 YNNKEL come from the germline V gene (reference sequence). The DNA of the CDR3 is TGTGCCAGCAGCCAAGGGACAGGGTGGACCTACGAGCAGTACTTC. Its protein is CASSQGTGWTYEQYF.

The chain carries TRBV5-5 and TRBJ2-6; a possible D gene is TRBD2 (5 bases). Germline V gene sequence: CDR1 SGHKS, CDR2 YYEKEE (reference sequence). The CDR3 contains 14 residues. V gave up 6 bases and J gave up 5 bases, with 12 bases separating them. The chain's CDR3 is CASTGVPRANVLTF. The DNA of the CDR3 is TGTGCCAGCACCGGGGTCCCAAGGGCCAACGTCCTGACTTTC.

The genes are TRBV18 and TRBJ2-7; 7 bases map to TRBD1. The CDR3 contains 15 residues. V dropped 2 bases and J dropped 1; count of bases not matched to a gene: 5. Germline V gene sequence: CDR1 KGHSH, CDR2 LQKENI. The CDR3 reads CASSPETGKSYEQYF. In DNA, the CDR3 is TGTGCCAGCTCACCAGAGACAGGGAAGTCCTACGAGCAGTACTTC.

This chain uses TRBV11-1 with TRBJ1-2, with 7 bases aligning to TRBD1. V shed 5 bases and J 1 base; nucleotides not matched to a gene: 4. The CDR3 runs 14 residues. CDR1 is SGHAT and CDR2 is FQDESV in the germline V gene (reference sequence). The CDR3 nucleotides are TGTGCCAGCAGCCACAGGGGAATTAACTATGGCTACACCTTC. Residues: CASSHRGINYGYTF. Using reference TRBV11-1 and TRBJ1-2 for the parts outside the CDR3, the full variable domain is EAEVAQSPRYKITEKSQAVAFWCDPISGHATLYWYRQILGQGPELLVQFQDESVVDDSQLPKDRFSAERLKGVDSTLKIQPAELGDSAMYLCASSHRGINYGYTFGSGTRLTVV.

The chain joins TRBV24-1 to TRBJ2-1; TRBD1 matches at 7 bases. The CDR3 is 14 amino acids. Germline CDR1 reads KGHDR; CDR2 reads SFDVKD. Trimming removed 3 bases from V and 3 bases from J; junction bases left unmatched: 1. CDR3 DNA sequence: TGTGCCACCAGTGATCGGGACAGCTACAATGAGCAGTTCTTC. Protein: CATSDRDSYNEQFF.

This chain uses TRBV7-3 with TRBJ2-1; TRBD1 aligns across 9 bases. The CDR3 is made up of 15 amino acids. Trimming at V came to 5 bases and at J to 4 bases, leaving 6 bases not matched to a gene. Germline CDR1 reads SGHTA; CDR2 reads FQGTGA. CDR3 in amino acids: CASSDGQGIYNEQFF. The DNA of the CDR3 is TGTGCCAGCAGCGACGGACAGGGGATTTACAATGAGCAGTTCTTC.

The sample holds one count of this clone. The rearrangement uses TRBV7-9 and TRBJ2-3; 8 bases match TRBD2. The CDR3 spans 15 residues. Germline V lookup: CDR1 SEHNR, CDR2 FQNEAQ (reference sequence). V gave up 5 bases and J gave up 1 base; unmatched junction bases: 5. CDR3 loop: CASSPGTRGTDTQYF. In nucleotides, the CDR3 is TGTGCCAGCAGCCCCGGGACTAGAGGCACAGATACGCAGTATTTT.